The rows below give T cell receptor beta chains drawn from one sample of a study of T cells in tumors and immune-related adverse events. The protocol was immunoSEQ multiplex PCR, while the TCRdb copy is restricted to in-frame clones and leaves out a portion. The top ten hold around 1.3% of the sample, which has roughly 23,000 clones, just over 90% seen once. The material was lymph node tissue, obtained from a patient treated with anti-PD-1 therapy. These receptor sequences come from a female donor with metastatic renal cell carcinoma. CDR3s include the opening cysteine and the closing phenylalanine or tryptophan. The D gene is left open where the match is weak. Size tells how often a clone was seen (once, few, many) or the class of an expanded clone, and some rows leave it out.

clone size	D gene	V gene	J gene	CDR3 DNA	CDR3 protein
.	.	TRBV5-1	TRBJ2-7	TGCGCCAGCAGCCCAGGGCTCGGTAATAGATACGAGCAGTACTTC	CASSPGLGNRYEQYF
.	.	TRBV11-2	TRBJ1-1	TGTGCCAGCAGCTTAGATCGGGTCAGGTACACTGAAGCTTTCTTT	CASSLDRVRYTEAFF
.	TRBD1	TRBV5-4	TRBJ1-6	TGTGCCAGCAGCTTACAGGGGGCGCGGAATTCACCCCTCCACTTT	CASSLQGARNSPLHF
once	.	TRBV14	TRBJ2-3	TGTGCCAGCAGCACGCGTAGCTTACGCACAGATACGCAGTATTTT	CASSTRSLRTDTQYF
.	.	TRBV14	TRBJ1-4	TGTGCCAGCAGCCAATTTCTCTCTTTTAATGAAAAACTGTTTTTT	CASSQFLSFNEKLFF
.	TRBD1	TRBV11-2	TRBJ2-1	TGTGCCAGCAGCAAACTTTACAGGGGCGATGAGCAGTTCTTC	CASSKLYRGDEQFF
.	TRBD1	TRBV11-2	TRBJ1-1	TGTGCCAGCAGCCGAGGGACAGGGGAGGGTGAAGCTTTCTTT	CASSRGTGEGEAFF
once	TRBD1	TRBV7-8	TRBJ2-7	TGTGCCAGCAGCTTGGGACAGATCCCGAATAACCCTTACTTC	CASSLGQIPNNPYF
.	TRBD1	TRBV2	TRBJ2-7	TGTGCCAGCAGTGAATACGGACAGGGGGCGAGGTACGAGCAGTACTTC	CASSEYGQGARYEQYF
.	TRBD2	TRBV5-1	TRBJ2-3	TGCGCCAGCAGCTCCTTAGCGGGAGGTGGGGCAGATACGCAGTATTTT	CASSSLAGGGADTQYF
.	.	TRBV7-6	TRBJ1-2	TGTGCCAGCAGCTTAGGAGAAGGGTATGGCTACACCTTC	CASSLGEGYGYTF
.	.	TRBV7-9	TRBJ2-1	TGTGCCAGCAGCCGGGGCGGAGAGCAGTTCTTC	CASSRGGEQFF
few	TRBD2	TRBV5-6	TRBJ2-7	TGTGCCAGCAGCTTAGGCGGGGGGGTGAGGGCCGTGCAGTACTTC	CASSLGGGVRAVQYF
.	.	TRBV6-6	TRBJ2-7	TGTGCCAGCAGTTACTCTGGGGGCGACTACGAGCAGTACTTC	CASSYSGGDYEQYF
once	TRBD1	TRBV7-6	TRBJ1-6	TGTGCCAGCAGCTACAGGGGGTACGATTCACCCCTCCACTTT	CASSYRGYDSPLHF
.	.	TRBV9	TRBJ2-5	TGTGCCAGCAGCGTACGGGGCTTAAGGCAAGAGACCCAGTACTTC	CASSVRGLRQETQYF
once	TRBD1	TRBV15	TRBJ2-3	TGTGCCACCAGCAGAGATCTATCCGGGACAGGGGTAGATACGCAGTATTTT	CATSRDLSGTGVDTQYF
.	.	TRBV7-2	TRBJ1-5	TGTGCCAGCAGCTTAGTGATCGGGGGAAACAATCAGCCCCAGCATTTT	CASSLVIGGNNQPQHF
.	.	TRBV13	TRBJ1-3	TGTGCCAGCAGCTTGGGGCGGGGCTCTGGAAACACCATATATTTT	CASSLGRGSGNTIYF
.	.	TRBV19	TRBJ2-1	TGTGCCAGTAGTATTAGTTGGCGCGCCTCGAACAATGAGCAGTTCTTC	CASSISWRASNNEQFF
.	.	TRBV5-1	TRBJ2-3	TGCGCCAGCAGCGCGGCTAGCGCCACAGATACGCAGTATTTT	CASSAASATDTQYF
.	TRBD1	TRBV27	TRBJ2-3	TGTGCCAGCAGTCCCCATGCCGGGACAGGGCTCACAGATACGCAGTATTTT	CASSPHAGTGLTDTQYF
.	.	TRBV10-1	TRBJ1-1	TGCGCCAGCAGTGACCGCCCGGGAAACACTGAAGCTTTCTTT	CASSDRPGNTEAFF
.	.	TRBV6-5	TRBJ1-5	TGTGCCAGCAGTTACGGGAACAATCAGCCCCAGCATTTT	CASSYGNNQPQHF
few	.	TRBV6-4	TRBJ1-2	TGTGCCAGCAGTGACTCTGGGGGCCGCTATGGCTACACCTTC	CASSDSGGRYGYTF
.	TRBD1	TRBV4-1	TRBJ2-7	TGCGCCAGCAGCCAAGGACAGGGGACCTACGAGCAGTACTTC	CASSQGQGTYEQYF